This T cell receptor beta chain was observed in a study of T cell repertoires in cytomegalovirus infection. Across the study: The public TCR beta signatures pointed to both CMV infection and matching HLA type.

This clonotype turned up a few times. What it binds is unknown. TCRdb reprocessed the reads via MiXCR and lists one record per CDR3 protein. The repertoire includes about 920,000 distinct CDR3 sequences, more than 25% of them detected once, and about an eighth sits in the top ten. CDR1 ENHRY and CDR2 SYGVKD come from the germline V gene. The V gene end was trimmed by 9 bases and the J gene end by 3 bases; junction bases not matched to a gene: 10. This CDR3 spans 17 amino acids. Specimen: cultured CD8+ T cells from PBMCs, collected from culture after CMV antigen stimulation. V and J are TRBV10-3 and TRBJ2-2; 13 bases fit TRBD2. This sequence originates from a human donor in good health (CMV status not recorded). Some clones in this sample may be carry-over from other donors' samples. The CDR3 DNA reads as TGTGCCATTCCCTCGGGACTAGCGGGATCTTACACCGGGGAGCTGTTTTTT. It codes for CAIPSGLAGSYTGELFF.